A selection of T cell receptor beta chains follows, all from one sample in a study of control samples from healthy donors and cancer patients. Using immunoSEQ multiplex PCR, the repertoire was profiled, and TCRdb retains in-frame clones only, with some absent. The sample yields 180,000 or so clones, about 93% seen once. The specimen sequenced was blood. These receptors all come from a woman aged 60 to 75 in good health. Each CDR3 is given with its conserved first and last residue. Each record gives: J gene, V gene, D gene, clone size, CDR3 DNA, CDR3 protein. D genes are given only for firm matches. Expanded clones get a size class; other rows say once, few or many, or leave the size out.

TRBJ1-1 TRBV6-5 NA NA TGTGCCAGCAGGTGGGACATGGTGAACACTGAAGCTTTCTTT CASRWDMVNTEAFF
TRBJ2-3 TRBV6-2/TRBV6-3 NA once TGTGCCAGCAGTTCCGGGACTAGCACAGATACGCAGTATTTT CASSSGTSTDTQYF
TRBJ1-2 TRBV10-3 TRBD1 NA TGTGCCATCAGTGAGGATGCAGGGGGCTATGGCTACACCTTC CAISEDAGGYGYTF
TRBJ1-6 TRBV6-1 TRBD1 NA TGTGCCAGCAGTGTCTTGACAGGGGGCGAATCCTATAATTCACCCCTCCACTTT CASSVLTGGESYNSPLHF
TRBJ1-1 TRBV10-3 NA NA TGTGCCATCAGTGACAGGGTGAACACTGAAGCTTTCTTT CAISDRVNTEAFF
TRBJ1-3 TRBV30 NA NA TGTGCCTGGAGTCGGGGGGTCTCTGGAAACACCATATATTTT CAWSRGVSGNTIYF
TRBJ1-1 TRBV10-3 NA NA TGTGCCATCAGTGGGTCCTATGGGGGGTTGAACACTGAAGCTTTCTTT CAISGSYGGLNTEAFF
TRBJ2-1 TRBV5-4 TRBD1 NA TGTGCCAGCAGCCGAGGACAGGTCCCGGCGGGTGAGCAGTTCTTC CASSRGQVPAGEQFF
TRBJ2-2 TRBV4-2 TRBD2 NA TGTGCCAGCAGCCCCCGACTAGCGGGGGGTCCCAACGCGAACACCGGGGAGCTGTTTTTT CASSPRLAGGPNANTGELFF
TRBJ1-5 TRBV3-1/TRBV3-2 NA NA TGTGCCAGCAGCCACGCTAATCAGCCCCAGCATTTT CASSHANQPQHF
TRBJ2-5 TRBV2 TRBD1 NA TGTGCCAGCAGTGGGGCAGGGGGCATGCAGACCCAGTACTTC CASSGAGGMQTQYF
TRBJ1-3 TRBV7-9 NA NA TGTGCCAGCAGCTTCCCCAACTTCTACTCTGGAAACACCATATATTTT CASSFPNFYSGNTIYF
TRBJ1-5 TRBV30 NA NA TGTGCCTGGAGTGATCTTAGCAATCAGCCCCAGCATTTT CAWSDLSNQPQHF
TRBJ2-3 TRBV5-5 TRBD2 NA TGTGCCAGCAGCCCGGGAGCGGGGGGGCCGGCAGATACGCAGTATTTT CASSPGAGGPADTQYF
TRBJ2-5 TRBV14 NA NA TGTGCCAGCAGCTTTTCCGGGACTCAAGAGACCCAGTACTTC CASSFSGTQETQYF
TRBJ1-3 TRBV6-5 NA NA TGTGCCAGCAGAACAACAGGGAACTCTGGAAACACCATATATTTT CASRTTGNSGNTIYF
TRBJ1-5 TRBV27 NA NA TGTGCCAGCAGCCGTGTAGCACAGGGAATGTTTAGCAATCAGCCCCAGCATTTT CASSRVAQGMFSNQPQHF
TRBJ1-2 TRBV11-2 NA NA TGTGCCAGCAGCTCCTGGACGGACCCCTATGGCTACACCTTC CASSSWTDPYGYTF
TRBJ2-2 TRBV15 TRBD2 NA TGTGCCACCAGCAGTGGCGGACTAGCGGGCACCGGGGAGCTGTTTTTT CATSSGGLAGTGELFF
TRBJ2-7 TRBV25-1 NA NA TGTGCCAGCAGTGAATCCAGGGACACCTACGAGCAGTACTTC CASSESRDTYEQYF
TRBJ1-5 TRBV27 NA NA TGTGCCAGCAGTTTTCGGAAGGGGAATCAGCCCCAGCATTTT CASSFRKGNQPQHF
TRBJ2-7 TRBV24-1 TRBD1 NA TGTGCCACCAGTGGACAGGGACCCTACGAGCAGTACTTC CATSGQGPYEQYF
TRBJ2-2 TRBV11-3 TRBD2 NA TGTGCCAGCAGCTTAGATCAGGGGATTAGCGGGGACCCGAACACCGGGGAGCTGTTTTTT CASSLDQGISGDPNTGELFF
TRBJ1-3 TRBV25-1 NA NA TGTGCCACCCTGGAGTACTCTGGAAACACCATATATTTT CATLEYSGNTIYF
TRBJ2-2 TRBV9 TRBD1 NA TGTGCCAGCAGATCGGGACAGGGGCACACCGGGGAGCTGTTTTTT CASRSGQGHTGELFF
TRBJ2-7 TRBV29-1 TRBD1 NA TGCAGCGTTGTAAGGACAGGGAACCCCTACGAGCAGTACTTC CSVVRTGNPYEQYF
TRBJ1-1 TRBV27 NA NA TGTGCCAGCAGGGGCGGTGGTAGGGAAGAAGCTTTCTTT CASRGGGREEAFF
TRBJ1-1 TRBV15 NA NA TGTGCCACCAGCACAGGCCTCTCCTTGGGGACTGAAGCTTTCTTT CATSTGLSLGTEAFF
TRBJ1-1 TRBV6-2/TRBV6-3 NA NA TGTGCCAGCAGTTTCGCAGGGGAAACTGAAGCTTTCTTT CASSFAGETEAFF
TRBJ1-3 TRBV30 NA NA TGTGCCTGGAGTCGGAACTCTGGAAACACCATATATTTT CAWSRNSGNTIYF
TRBJ1-1 TRBV4-3 NA NA TGCGCCAGCAGCCAAGATGGACCTGGGGGGGGCACTGAAGCTTTCTTT CASSQDGPGGGTEAFF
TRBJ1-4 TRBV7-9 NA NA TGTGCCAGCAGCCCCAGGGAGGGAAGGGCTAATGAAAAACTGTTTTTT CASSPREGRANEKLFF
TRBJ2-7 TRBV19 TRBD1 NA TGTGCCAGTAGTACCGGGACAGGGGGCTTATACGAGCAGTACTTC CASSTGTGGLYEQYF
TRBJ1-1 TRBV25-1 NA NA TGTGCCAGCAGTACCAGTTTTGAAGCTTTCTTT CASSTSFEAFF
TRBJ1-2 TRBV5-1 NA NA TGCGCCAGCAGCTTGGGGATGGGGGGCTACACCTTC CASSLGMGGYTF
TRBJ2-3 TRBV9 TRBD2 NA TGTGCCAGCAGCGTAGGATCAGCGGGAGACATAAATACGCAGTATTTT CASSVGSAGDINTQYF
TRBJ2-7 TRBV19 NA NA TGTGCCAGTACGTACAGGCCCGATTCCCACGAGCAGTACTTC CASTYRPDSHEQYF